These 25 T cell receptor beta chains originate from one sample sequenced in a study of identical twins. TCRdb analysed the 5' RACE reads with MiXCR anew, one entry per CDR3 protein. This sample has 600,000 to 850,000 distinct CDR3 sequences, with roughly 18% found just once. Separately, the same data were catalogued under a study of T cells expressing NK-cell markers.

Source material: PBMCs. These receptor sequences come from a young woman in good health.

This clonotype was observed a few times. V usage is TRBV6-5 and J usage is TRBJ2-1; D is ambiguous. CDR3 length: 15 amino acids. Germline assignment: CDR1 MNHEY and CDR2 SVGAGI. V lost 4 bases and J lost 2, with 12 bases in between. The CDR3 DNA sequence: TGTGCCAGCAGTTCAACTTTTACGGCCTACAATGAGCAGTTCTTC. Its protein is CASSSTFTAYNEQFF.

The chain uses TRBV7-2 and TRBJ2-7; D not resolved. The CDR3 runs to 16 residues. Trimming pared 0 bases from V and 0 bases from J, leaving 12 bases between. Germline V gene sequence: CDR1 SGHTA, CDR2 FQGNSA. In DNA form, the CDR3 reads TGTGCCAGCAGCTTAGCGCTGGGTCACAGCTCCTACGAGCAGTACTTC. Translation: CASSLALGHSSYEQYF.

The CDR3 DNA reads as TGTGCCAGCAGCTATCCCTTCCGGGACAGAAGATACTATGGCTACACCTTC. It translates to CASSYPFRDRRYYGYTF. This chain uses TRBV28 with TRBJ1-2, with TRBD1 identical over 7 bases. The junction had 16 bases not matched to a gene; V was cut back by 6 bases and J by 3 bases. The CDR3 covers 17 residues. Per the germline V gene, CDR1 is MDHEN and CDR2 is SYDVKM.

This clonotype was seen more than once but under ten times. The V gene is TRBV5-1, the J gene TRBJ2-7; 7 bases align to TRBD1. CDR3 length: 14 amino acids. The V gene's germline CDR1 is SGHRS and CDR2 YFSETQ. The trim removed 4 bases at V and 3 bases at J, leaving 7 bases unmatched. The CDR3 DNA follows: TGCGCCAGCAGCCAACAGGGGACCAACTACGAGCAGTACTTC. Protein sequence: CASSQQGTNYEQYF.

This clonotype was observed a handful of times. V usage is TRBV5-1 and J usage is TRBJ2-7; possible D gene TRBD2, 6 bases. This CDR3 has 10 amino acids. Trimming removed 7 bases at V and 7 bases at J, with 9 bases between. Germline V gives CDR1 SGHRS, CDR2 YFSETQ. CDR3 sequence reads: CASRGVEQYF. Here the CDR3 DNA reads TGCGCCAGCCGCGGGGTGGAGCAGTACTTC.

V and J are TRBV20-1 and TRBJ2-7; TRBD2 matches 8 bases. This CDR3 comprises 16 residues. The trim removed 5 bases at V and 5 bases at J, leaving 17 bases unmatched. Germline V gene data show CDR1 as DFQATT and CDR2 as SNEGSKA (reference sequence). CDR3 region: CSAHPAPRAGVHEQYF. DNA of the CDR3: TGCAGTGCTCACCCTGCCCCAAGAGCGGGAGTTCACGAGCAGTACTTC.

The table lists this clonotype with a few counts. The V gene is TRBV6-1, the J gene TRBJ2-1, with TRBD2 identical over 13 bases. This CDR3 has 14 residues. CDR1 MNHNS and CDR2 SASEGT come from the germline V gene. With V trimmed by 11 bases and J by 7 bases, 8 bases remained unmatched. The CDR3 loop is CACGLAGAMNEQFF. Here the CDR3 DNA reads TGTGCCTGCGGACTAGCGGGAGCAATGAATGAGCAGTTCTTC.

This clonotype has more than one count but fewer than ten. V and J are TRBV4-3 and TRBJ1-2, with D tentatively TRBD1 (5 bases). Trimming pared 0 bases from V and 4 bases from J, leaving 12 bases between. Per the germline V gene, CDR1 is LGHNA and CDR2 is YSLEER. CDR3 length: 15 residues. The CDR3 loop reads CASSQEYSRGYGYTF. The CDR3 DNA is TGCGCCAGCAGCCAAGAATATTCGAGGGGCTATGGCTACACCTTC.

This clonotype was picked up a small number of times. The DNA for the CDR3 is TGCAGCGTGGGGAGAGGAGGCCACCCCAGAGATACGCAGTATTTT. As protein: CSVGRGGHPRDTQYF. The genes are TRBV29-1 and TRBJ2-3, with a possible D match to TRBD2 (5 bases). V lost 6 bases to trimming and J lost 5 bases, with 21 bases between them. The CDR3 covers 15 residues. Germline CDR1 SQVTM, CDR2 ANQGSEA.

The chain has TRBV20-1 and TRBJ2-7; the D call may be TRBD1 or TRBD2 (6 bases each). In germline, CDR1 is DFQATT, CDR2 SNEGSKA (reference sequence). Trimming stripped 6 bases from V and 2 bases from J, with 14 bases between. The CDR3 has 13 residues. The CDR3 region is CSATPGAPYEQYF. The CDR3, as DNA: TGCAGTGCCACCCCGGGGGCGCCCTACGAGCAGTACTTC.

This clonotype has only a few counts. The genes are TRBV4-3 and TRBJ2-2; 7 bases map to TRBD2. This CDR3 spans 16 amino acids. The V gene's germline CDR1 is LGHNA and CDR2 YSLEER. The junction had 9 bases not matched to a gene; V was cut back by 4 bases and J by 4 bases. CDR3 sequence (DNA): TGCGCCAGCAGCCTCGAGACTAGCCCGGGCACCGGGGAGCTGTTTTTT. Translating gives CASSLETSPGTGELFF.

The V and J genes are TRBV6-2 or TRBV6-3 and TRBJ2-3; D unresolved. Trimming removed 5 bases from V and 0 bases from J, with 21 bases in between. Germline V gene sequence: CDR1 MNHEY, CDR2 SVGEGT. CDR3 length: 18 amino acids. CDR3 coding DNA: TGTGCCAGCAGTAGCTGGAGACGGACCCCCACTAGCACAGATACGCAGTATTTT. It encodes CASSSWRRTPTSTDTQYF.

This chain connects TRBV7-9 to TRBJ2-2; TRBD2 matches 7 bases. V shed 5 bases and J 6 bases; nucleotides not matched to a gene: 15. CDR3 size: 17 residues. Germline-derived CDR1 and CDR2 are SEHNR and FQNEAQ (reference sequence). The CDR3 DNA is TGTGCCAGCAGCCAACGGGACTACCTCCACGGGCCCGGGGAGCTGTTTTTT. Its protein is CASSQRDYLHGPGELFF.

This clonotype was seen a few times. The gene calls are TRBV6-5 and TRBJ2-3; D is uncertain. The CDR3 totals 13 residues. V lost 2 bases and J lost 4, with 7 bases in between. Germline CDR1 and CDR2: MNHEY and SVGAGI. The CDR3 here is CASSYVKSDTQYF. CDR3 DNA sequence: TGTGCCAGCAGTTACGTAAAGTCAGATACGCAGTATTTT.

In this sample, this clonotype turned up a few times. The chain recombines TRBV5-1 with TRBJ2-6; D ambiguous. Looked up from germline, CDR1 is SGHRS and CDR2 is YFSETQ. Trimming pared 3 bases from V and 12 bases from J, leaving 16 bases between. The CDR3 has 14 amino acids. CDR3 loop: CASSSTWEGPVLTF. The CDR3 coding sequence is TGCGCCAGCAGCTCCACATGGGAAGGGCCCGTCCTGACTTTC.

The chain couples TRBV7-9 to TRBJ1-2; TRBD1 matches 7 bases. The germline gives CDR1 SEHNR, CDR2 FQNEAQ (reference sequence). The V and J ends lost 3 bases and 5 bases, in that order; junction bases with no gene match: 15. The CDR3 runs to 17 residues. The CDR3 DNA follows: TGTGCCAGCAGCTTGACAGGGCGACACTTTATTCAATATGGCTACACCTTC. Its translation is CASSLTGRHFIQYGYTF.

The CDR3 DNA reads as TGTGCCACCAGTGATACGACAGATTCGCAAGAGACCCAGTACTTC. This encodes CATSDTTDSQETQYF. The chain carries TRBV24-1 and TRBJ2-5, with D possibly TRBD1 on 5 matching bases. CDR3 length: 15 residues. Germline lookup yields CDR1 KGHDR and CDR2 SFDVKD. V was cut by 3 bases and J by 2 bases, with 12 bases left in between.

The chain links TRBV7-2 to TRBJ2-5, with a possible D match to TRBD2 (7 bases). The CDR3 is 16 amino acids. The V gene lost 6 bases and the J gene lost 4 bases, with 21 bases spanning the gap. Germline V CDR1 and CDR2: SGHTA, FQGNSA. The CDR3 loop is CASSPNRGGGSETQYF. The DNA of the CDR3 is TGTGCCAGCAGTCCCAATCGGGGCGGGGGCTCAGAGACCCAGTACTTC.

The chain has TRBV12-3 or TRBV12-4 and TRBJ2-7; no definite D call. The CDR3 runs 12 residues. The germline V and J ends were trimmed by 8 bases and 4 bases, with 12 bases remaining between them. CDR3: CASQAGDYEQYF. In DNA, the CDR3 is TGTGCCAGCCAGGCAGGAGATTACGAGCAGTACTTC.

This clonotype came up a few times. The V and J genes are TRBV7-8 and TRBJ2-1; TRBD2 agrees at 8 bases. Trimming removed 8 bases from V and 7 bases from J; junction bases left unmatched: 10. The CDR3 totals 14 residues. CDR1 and CDR2 from the germline V gene are SGHVS and FQNEAQ. CDR3 DNA sequence: TGTGCCAGCGCAAAAACGGGGGGGGGAAATGAGCAGTTCTTC. Its protein is CASAKTGGGNEQFF.

There are a few counts of this clonotype. CDR3: CASSNPGGPNTEAFF. CDR3 nucleotides: TGTGCCAGCAGCAACCCGGGAGGGCCGAACACTGAAGCTTTCTTT. The chain combines TRBV12-3 or TRBV12-4 with TRBJ1-1; D unresolved. The CDR3 extends over 15 amino acids. With 6 bases removed from V and 1 base from J, the gap between germline ends came to 15 bases.

This clonotype showed up just a few times. The rearrangement joins TRBV20-1 to TRBJ2-7; 7 nucleotides match TRBD1. The V gene end was trimmed by 0 bases and the J gene end by 3 bases; junction bases not matched to a gene: 5. Germline V CDR1 and CDR2: DFQATT, SNEGSKA (reference sequence). The CDR3 runs to 14 residues. CDR3 in DNA: TGCAGTGCTAGAGAAGGGACAGAGTACTACGAGCAGTACTTC. Encoded protein: CSAREGTEYYEQYF.

This rearrangement joins TRBV6-1 to TRBJ2-5; 7 nucleotides agree with TRBD1. CDR1 and CDR2 (germline): MNHNS, SASEGT. The V segment lost 8 bases and the J segment 5 bases; nucleotides outside the gene matches: 8. This CDR3 region has 13 residues. The CDR3 sequence is CASRLTGKETQYF. Written as DNA, the CDR3 is TGTGCCAGCCGGTTGACAGGGAAGGAGACCCAGTACTTC.

The chain employs TRBV20-1 and TRBJ2-5; TRBD2 agrees at 10 bases. This CDR3 is built from 16 residues. CDR1 is DFQATT, CDR2 SNEGSKA, per germline (reference sequence). The J segment lost 4 bases and the V segment lost 4 bases, leaving 12 bases of the junction unmatched. CDR3 amino acids: CSAIPIAGGAGETQYF. The CDR3 nucleotides read TGCAGTGCTATCCCGATAGCGGGGGGCGCCGGAGAGACCCAGTACTTC.

Only a few counts were recorded for this clonotype. The genes are TRBV3-1 and TRBJ2-1; D is perhaps TRBD1 (6 bases). Deletions cut 1 base from V and 5 bases from J, with 9 bases between. The germline V gene has CDR1 LGHDT and CDR2 YNNKEL (reference sequence). This CDR3 contains 14 residues. The CDR3 nucleotides read TGTGCCAGCAGCCAAGCGGACAGAAACAATGAGCAGTTCTTC. Protein sequence: CASSQADRNNEQFF.